These 3 T cell receptor beta chains were sequenced from one sample in a study of CD8 T cells in ankylosing spondylitis (TCRdb year 2017). Library preparation employed 5' RACE. The sample was run on an Illumina HiSeq 2500. The raw public data were reprocessed by TCRdb itself: fastp quality trimming at Q25, MiXCR clonotype calling, in-frame beta chains only. Rows matching on CDR3 protein sequence are summarized as one entry with the most common DNA and genes. Present in this sample are roughly 120,000 distinct CDR3 sequences, 7% of which were seen just once. Clones ranked in the top ten supply less than 15% of the sample. The sequenced sample consisted of blood, either unsorted or a sorted T cell fraction (not recorded which). The receptors shown here come from a male donor with ankylosing spondylitis or in good health (not recorded which).

Many counts were recorded for this clonotype. The V and J genes are TRBV20-1 and TRBJ2-1, with 14 positions matching TRBD2. Per germline, CDR1 DFQATT and CDR2 SNEGSKA (reference sequence). This CDR3 has 16 residues. Trimming took 6 bases from V and 0 from J; bases not matched to a gene: 4. CDR3 region: CSAAGLAGASYNEQFF. The CDR3, as DNA: TGCAGTGCGGCGGGACTAGCGGGAGCCTCCTACAATGAGCAGTTCTTC.

This clonotype was found many times. The rearrangement links TRBV7-9 to TRBJ1-1; 8 bases line up with TRBD1. CDR1 is SEHNR and CDR2 is FQNEAQ in the germline V gene (reference sequence). Trimming took 5 bases from V and 8 from J; bases not matched to a gene: 7. This CDR3 region has 13 residues. DNA of the CDR3: TGTGCCAGCAGCGCGGACAGGGACAGAGAAGCTTTCTTT. This encodes CASSADRDREAFF.

This clonotype was found many times. V is TRBV5-5 and J is TRBJ2-2; the match to TRBD1 covers 8 bases. This CDR3 contains 14 residues. The J segment lost 7 bases and the V segment lost 5 bases, leaving 7 bases of the junction unmatched. The germline gives CDR1 SGHKS, CDR2 YYEKEE (reference sequence). In DNA, the CDR3 is TGTGCCAGCAGAATACAGGGGGAAGGCGGGGAGCTGTTTTTT. This gives the protein CASRIQGEGGELFF.